The following is a T cell receptor beta chain sequence with its context. The antigen this receptor binds is unknown. Nothing much larger sits one base from this clone, and base qualities are not available. These data come from a study of cytomegalovirus exposure and HLA in healthy donors (dated by TCRdb to about 2017). For context, the study as a whole: An earlier analysis of under 600 of the donors reported approximately 300 Gb of sequence data and 117 million unique TCR beta sequences from roughly 180 million T cells. An early release that covered roughly 600 HLA-typed donors contained approximately 300 gigabases of sequencing data and around 80 million unique TCR sequences. Of the roughly 410 genotyped donors, approximately 80% were placed in the genetic ancestry cluster associated with self-reported Caucasian donors. The study aimed to test whether signatures of past pathogen exposure could be identified by cataloging public T cell receptors. The study used immunosequencing to profile the T cell repertoires of 666 subjects and linked those repertoires to cytomegalovirus serostatus. Along with the roughly 710-subject first cohort, a separate validation cohort of around 110 different subjects was used. To predict cytomegalovirus infection status, the study brought together high-throughput TCR immunosequencing, statistical association of individual TCRs with disease status, and machine learning. A later analysis re-examined previously published TCR beta repertoires from several hundred donors and added high-resolution HLA genotyping to investigate patterns of TCR occurrence. Rather than drawing on any new phenotypic data, the later analysis identified candidate immune exposures from TCR beta sequences and the way those sequences occurred across donors. An earlier analysis of roughly 600 of the donors used high-throughput TCR beta sequencing to judge whether each TCR beta V gene segment behaved as functional or pseudogenic. Donor age, sex, ethnicity and CMV serostatus were collected together with the repertoire data. A later genetic analysis used genome-wide SNP genotypes for about three fifths of the 666 donors, treating that subset as a discovery cohort. All discovery cohort repertoires had been generated on a single sequencing platform. Class I and class II HLA loci were covered by the typing at four-digit resolution. Typing coverage differed by locus: A, B, C, DRB1 and DQB1 were typed in roughly 620-630 donors, DQA1 in 522, DPA1 in over 600, and DPB1 in roughly 450. Several DR-DQ haplotypes were treated as single units for association and clustering because of strong linkage in the cohort. Among about 400 genotyped donors of the cohort, an average of about 220,000 unique TCR beta nucleotide sequences was sequenced per donor, of which about 19% were non-productive. Paper-wide results and their limitations: A total of some 180 TCR beta chains were listed by the study as associated with cytomegalovirus. The earlier analysis of around 600 of the donors excluded roughly 16 rarely observed V segments, including chromosome 9 orphons, because counts were too low. Compared with the roughly 720-donor mean, donors in an Asian-associated ancestry cluster had fewer N-insertions in productive TCRs, according to a later genetic analysis. The cohort was sequenced for TCR beta chains only, and without alpha or paired-chain data the features that could be detected were limited. Linkage disequilibrium might explain the correlated functional status among segregating V segments, but an unknown experimental factor could not be excluded. Most TCR sequences were seen in very few donors, while some public TCRs were found in many individuals. A few of the identified cytomegalovirus-associated TCR beta chains were confirmed in vitro to be specific for cytomegalovirus antigens. A cluster of highly shared sequence variants was judged likely to represent a technical artifact of the sequencing pipeline. In a later analysis, HLA-associated TCR beta chains were found to be more clonally expanded and to have lower generation probabilities than equally common non-associated chains. In a later analysis, the rate of TCR association differed among HLA loci, with DRB1 alleles having the most associated TCRs and HLA-C alleles having the fewest. According to the authors, the approach could potentially be generalized to other disease states and immunological phenotypes. In an earlier analysis of some 640 of the donors, most TCR beta V segments were observed in productive rearrangements about 87% or about 30% of the time, broadly matching IMGT annotations. Most CMV-associated TCR beta chains appeared to be HLA-restricted in a later analysis, and the HLA associations seemed to be driven largely by CMV exposure. Sequencing depth was assumed to be roughly uniform across donors in the presence/absence analyses, though that assumption may not hold. A further reported finding was that TCR beta sequences accurately predicted the HLA-A and HLA-B alleles for most subjects in the first cohort. The classifier was reported to diagnose cytomegalovirus status with high specificity and sensitivity in both the original and validation cohorts. Because HLA typing was unavailable for some donors at each locus, only the typed subset was used in association tests. Because the 87-base-pair reads could not distinguish some IMGT-functional V segments, including TRBV6-2 and TRBV6-3, those segments were excluded. When HLA alleles, especially DR and DQ, strongly co-occurred, TCR associations were difficult to assign to individual alleles. CMV serostatus was the only immune exposure information available for the cohort. Specific HLA alleles were associated with 15,000 to 20,000 TCR beta sequences at a false discovery rate of 0.05 in a later analysis. Several of the top co-occurrence clusters appeared to be linked to parvovirus B19, influenza, CMV and Epstein-Barr virus, according to a later analysis. V-gene and J-gene trimming of TCR beta chains was associated with a missense DCLRE1C variant in a later genetic analysis, and the association was replicated in an independent cohort.

Receptor libraries were prepared by the immunoSEQ multiplex PCR assay. For the multiplex PCR, a mixture combining 60 forward primers for TCR Vbeta segments and 13 reverse primers for TCR Jbeta segments was used. A multiplex PCR assay on genomic DNA amplified the CDR3 region of rearranged TCR beta genes. On the Illumina HiSeq System, the amplified TCR beta libraries were sequenced as 87-base-pair reads. Concerning the study's data processing: In a later analysis, around 80 million unique TCR beta chains were counted across the 690 or so repertoires, and some 10 million of these chains were shared by at least two donors. Raw reads were error-corrected and collapsed into unique sequences by a nearest-neighbor algorithm in which closely related sequences were merged to remove PCR and sequencing errors. To assign V, D and J gene segments, CDR3 sequences were aligned to IMGT reference sequences. For a sequence to be retained, a match of at least six nucleotides to both a V gene segment and a J gene segment was required. A rearrangement was called productive if the CDR3 had no stop codons and remained in frame with V and J, and every other rearrangement was called non-productive. Following IMGT convention, CDR3 was defined as the stretch from the second conserved V-encoded cysteine to the conserved J-encoded phenylalanine. In an earlier analysis of roughly 580 of the donors, sequences lacking an unambiguous match to a single V gene segment were excluded. An earlier analysis of a few hundred of the donors called V segments functional above 56.7% productive rearrangements and segregating when the between-donor standard deviation exceeded 5%. A statistical classification framework was built to diagnose cytomegalovirus status from the catalog of TCR beta chain sequences. A later analysis assigned V and J genes by comparing TCR nucleotide sequences with IMGT/GENE-DB human TR gene sequences. Using the TCRdist pipeline, a later analysis assigned CDR3 sequences along with most-parsimonious VDJ recombination scenarios. In a later analysis, each TCR beta chain was defined by its CDR3 amino acid sequence together with its V-gene family, and reads lacking a unique V-gene family were excluded. To address suspected cross-contamination and a sequencing artifact, a later analysis removed under 600 highly shared, low-generation-probability nucleotide sequences. A later analysis calculated a clonal expansion index for each public chain from normalized within-repertoire ranks of inferred template counts. A later analysis computed generation probabilities with a VDJ recombination model fitted to out-of-frame rearrangements, and checked the results against IGoR. In a later analysis, hypergeometric tests were used to score TCR-TCR, TCR-HLA and TCR-CMV co-occurrence, with a repertoire-size bias correction applied to TCR pairs. In a later analysis, false discovery rates were estimated by permuting HLA or CMV assignments 20 times. A later analysis grouped co-occurring TCRs with DBSCAN, adding TCRdist sequence similarity when clustering within HLA-allele-positive subsets. For co-occurrence clustering, repertoires with fewer than 30,000 or more than 120,000 public chains were excluded, along with several repertoires with anomalous nucleotide sharing. TCRdb re-hosts the immuneACCESS table, in-frame sequences only. Its copies lack some clones; in the studies checked, an unresolved V gene accounts for under half of them, and the cause for the rest is not known. V and J calls and clone size are copied from that table; D and trimming were computed from the DNA. This sample comprises under 130,000 clones, roughly 78% of them detected only once. Of the sample, more than 3% falls within the top ten clones.

The cohort comprised several hundred healthy bone marrow donors. At the time of sampling, all cohort members were nominally healthy, though unrecorded immune exposures were likely present. The donor was CMV seronegative and was included in the group of several hundred seronegative cohort members. A peripheral blood sample was provided by each donor, and peripheral blood mononuclear cells were used for TCR beta sequencing. Genomic DNA was extracted from the blood cell samples with the Qiagen DNeasy Blood Extraction Kit. V was cut back by 4 bases and J by 1 base, leaving a gap of 9 bases between them. Its CDR3 holds 13 amino acids, cysteine through phenylalanine. Only CDR3 DNA remains: 39 bases, in frame from the first base. Reading the germline V gene gives CDR1 SGDLS and CDR2 YYNGEE.

Sequences were obtained from PBMCs. The sequence came from a woman in her 40s in good health and CMV-seronegative. The sequence links TRBV9 to TRBJ2-7; no confident D gene assignment can be made. The CDR3 reads CASSPQQSYEQYF. The sequence in DNA is TGTGCCAGCAGCCCCCAACAGTCCTACGAGCAGTACTTC.